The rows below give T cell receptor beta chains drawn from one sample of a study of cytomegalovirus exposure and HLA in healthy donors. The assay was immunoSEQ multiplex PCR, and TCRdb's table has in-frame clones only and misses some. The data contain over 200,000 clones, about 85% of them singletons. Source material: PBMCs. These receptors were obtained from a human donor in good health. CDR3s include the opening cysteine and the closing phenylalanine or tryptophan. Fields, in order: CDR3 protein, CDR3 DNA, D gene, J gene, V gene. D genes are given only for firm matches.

cdr3_aa: CASSPILAGVVDTQYF
cdr3_nt: TGTGCCAGCTCACCTATCCTAGCGGGAGTTGTAGATACGCAGTATTTT
d_call: TRBD2
j_call: TRBJ2-3
v_call: TRBV18

cdr3_aa: CASSLVPGAYEQYF
cdr3_nt: TGTGCCAGCAGCTTAGTCCCAGGGGCCTACGAGCAGTACTTC
d_call: NA
j_call: TRBJ2-7
v_call: TRBV7-9

cdr3_aa: CASSPLLAGVSNEQFF
cdr3_nt: TGTGCTAGCAGCCCCCTCCTAGCGGGAGTCTCCAATGAGCAGTTCTTC
d_call: TRBD2
j_call: TRBJ2-1
v_call: TRBV7-7

cdr3_aa: CASNAGTNYNEQFF
cdr3_nt: TGTGCCAGTAACGCCGGGACTAACTACAATGAGCAGTTCTTC
d_call: TRBD2
j_call: TRBJ2-1
v_call: TRBV19

cdr3_aa: CASSPGTSGSHTQYF
cdr3_nt: TGCGCCAGCAGCCCAGGGACTAGCGGGAGCCATACGCAGTATTTT
d_call: TRBD2
j_call: TRBJ2-3
v_call: TRBV5-1

cdr3_aa: CASSISGMSTDTQYF
cdr3_nt: TGCGCCAGCAGCATTAGCGGGATGAGCACAGATACGCAGTATTTT
d_call: TRBD2
j_call: TRBJ2-3
v_call: TRBV5-1

cdr3_aa: CASTLQSAAQGEQYF
cdr3_nt: TGCGCCAGCACCCTGCAGTCGGCCGCGCAGGGCGAGCAGTACTTC
d_call: NA
j_call: TRBJ2-7
v_call: TRBV5-1

cdr3_aa: CASKTPGQGSYEQYF
cdr3_nt: TGTGCCAGCAAGACTCCGGGACAGGGTTCCTACGAGCAGTACTTC
d_call: TRBD1
j_call: TRBJ2-7
v_call: TRBV2

cdr3_aa: CASSWRQRQSPLHF
cdr3_nt: TGTGCCAGCAGTTGGCGACAGCGCCAATCACCCCTCCACTTT
d_call: NA
j_call: TRBJ1-6
v_call: TRBV6-5

cdr3_aa: CASSLYSPGRSSPASYEQYF
cdr3_nt: TGTGCCAGCAGTTTATACTCCCCAGGCCGATCAAGCCCCGCTTCCTACGAGCAGTACTTC
d_call: NA
j_call: TRBJ2-7
v_call: TRBV27

cdr3_aa: CASSPANTGELFF
cdr3_nt: TGTGCCAGCAGTCCGGCGAACACCGGGGAGCTGTTTTTT
d_call: NA
j_call: TRBJ2-2
v_call: TRBV27

cdr3_aa: CASSPESGSGRWEQYF
cdr3_nt: TGTGCCAGCAGCCCCGAAAGTGGTAGCGGGAGATGGGAGCAGTACTTC
d_call: TRBD2
j_call: TRBJ2-7
v_call: TRBV7-9

cdr3_aa: CASSLSRSTSTDTQYF
cdr3_nt: TGCGCCAGCAGCTTGAGCAGGTCAACTAGCACAGATACGCAGTATTTT
d_call: NA
j_call: TRBJ2-3
v_call: TRBV5-1

cdr3_aa: CATSRLSLRVDNEQFF
cdr3_nt: TGTGCCACCAGCAGATTGAGTTTGAGGGTAGACAATGAGCAGTTCTTC
d_call: NA
j_call: TRBJ2-1
v_call: TRBV15

cdr3_aa: CASSVRDSHSNQPQHF
cdr3_nt: TGTGCCAGTAGTGTAAGGGACAGTCATAGCAATCAGCCCCAGCATTTT
d_call: TRBD1
j_call: TRBJ1-5
v_call: TRBV19

cdr3_aa: CASVPVQGLYTEAFF
cdr3_nt: TGTGCTAGTGTTCCGGTCCAGGGCCTGTACACTGAAGCTTTCTTT
d_call: NA
j_call: TRBJ1-1
v_call: TRBV12-5

cdr3_aa: CASSSDGGYQPQHF
cdr3_nt: TGTGCCAGCAGCTCGGACGGGGGATATCAGCCCCAGCATTTT
d_call: NA
j_call: TRBJ1-5
v_call: TRBV5-4

cdr3_aa: CASSLDSNTGELFF
cdr3_nt: TGTGCCAGCAGCCTGGACTCAAACACCGGGGAGCTGTTTTTT
d_call: NA
j_call: TRBJ2-2
v_call: TRBV27

cdr3_aa: CASSLTGGSETQYF
cdr3_nt: TGTGCCAGCAGCTTGACAGGGGGCTCGGAGACCCAGTACTTC
d_call: TRBD1
j_call: TRBJ2-5
v_call: TRBV11-3

cdr3_aa: CASSSLWAGGFYEQYF
cdr3_nt: TGTGCCAGCAGTTCCCTGTGGGCGGGAGGGTTCTACGAGCAGTACTTC
d_call: TRBD2
j_call: TRBJ2-7
v_call: TRBV27

cdr3_aa: CASSLGRGNEQYF
cdr3_nt: TGTGCCAGCAGCCTCGGGAGGGGAAACGAGCAGTACTTC
d_call: TRBD2
j_call: TRBJ2-7
v_call: TRBV7-9